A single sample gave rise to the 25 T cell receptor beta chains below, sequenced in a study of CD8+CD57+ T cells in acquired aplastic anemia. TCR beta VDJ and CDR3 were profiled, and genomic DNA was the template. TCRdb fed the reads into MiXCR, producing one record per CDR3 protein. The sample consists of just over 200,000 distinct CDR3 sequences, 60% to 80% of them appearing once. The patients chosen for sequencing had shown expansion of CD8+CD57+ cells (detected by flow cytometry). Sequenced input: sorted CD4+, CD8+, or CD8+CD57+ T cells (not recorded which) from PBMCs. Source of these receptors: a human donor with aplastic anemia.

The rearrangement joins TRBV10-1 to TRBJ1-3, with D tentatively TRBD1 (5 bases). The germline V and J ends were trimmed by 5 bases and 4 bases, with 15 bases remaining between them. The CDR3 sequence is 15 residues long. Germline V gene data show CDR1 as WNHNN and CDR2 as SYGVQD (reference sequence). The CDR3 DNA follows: TGCGCCAGCAGTCGAGAAAAGGGGTTCGGAAACACCATATATTTT. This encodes CASSREKGFGNTIYF.

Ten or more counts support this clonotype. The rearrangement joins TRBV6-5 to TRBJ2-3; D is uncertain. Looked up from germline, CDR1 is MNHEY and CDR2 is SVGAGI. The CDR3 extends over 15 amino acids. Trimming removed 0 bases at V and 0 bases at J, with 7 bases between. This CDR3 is CASSYSSRSTDTQYF. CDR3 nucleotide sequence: TGTGCCAGCAGTTACTCGAGTCGAAGCACAGATACGCAGTATTTT.

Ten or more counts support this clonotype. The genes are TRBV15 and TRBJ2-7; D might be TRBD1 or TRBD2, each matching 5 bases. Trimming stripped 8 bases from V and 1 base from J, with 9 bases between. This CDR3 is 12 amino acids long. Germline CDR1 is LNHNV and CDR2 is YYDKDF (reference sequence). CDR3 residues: CATGDRSYEQYF. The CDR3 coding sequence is TGTGCCACCGGGGACCGTTCCTACGAGCAGTACTTC.

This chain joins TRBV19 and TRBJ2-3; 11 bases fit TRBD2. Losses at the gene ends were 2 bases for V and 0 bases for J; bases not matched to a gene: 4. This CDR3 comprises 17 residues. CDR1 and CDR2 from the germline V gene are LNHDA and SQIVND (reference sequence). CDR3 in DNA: TGTGCCAGTAGTATACTAGCGGGGGGTACTAGCACAGATACGCAGTATTTT. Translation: CASSILAGGTSTDTQYF.

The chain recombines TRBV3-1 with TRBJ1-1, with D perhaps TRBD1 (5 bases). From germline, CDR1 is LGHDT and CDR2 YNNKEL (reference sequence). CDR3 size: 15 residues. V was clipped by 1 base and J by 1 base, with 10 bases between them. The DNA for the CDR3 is TGTGCCAGCAGCCAAGCCGCCAGGGAGAACACTGAAGCTTTCTTT. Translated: CASSQAARENTEAFF.

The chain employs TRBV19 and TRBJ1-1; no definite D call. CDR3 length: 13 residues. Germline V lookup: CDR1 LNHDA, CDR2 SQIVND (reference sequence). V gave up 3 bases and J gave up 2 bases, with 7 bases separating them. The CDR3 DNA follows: TGTGCCAGTAGTATCAAAGGCAACACTGAAGCTTTCTTT. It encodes CASSIKGNTEAFF.

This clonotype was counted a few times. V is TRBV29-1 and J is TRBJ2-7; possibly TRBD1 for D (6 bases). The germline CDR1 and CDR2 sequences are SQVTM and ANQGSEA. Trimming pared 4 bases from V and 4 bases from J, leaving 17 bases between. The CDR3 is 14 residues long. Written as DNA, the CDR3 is TGCAGCGTTGGGGGCCCGGGACAAACTTACGAGCAGTACTTC. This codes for CSVGGPGQTYEQYF.

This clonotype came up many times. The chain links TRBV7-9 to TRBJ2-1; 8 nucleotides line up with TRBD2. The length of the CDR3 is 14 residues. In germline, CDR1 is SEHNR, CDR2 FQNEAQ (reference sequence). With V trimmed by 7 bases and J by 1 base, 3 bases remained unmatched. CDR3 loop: CASTLAVSYNEQFF. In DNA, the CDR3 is TGTGCCAGCACACTAGCGGTTTCCTACAATGAGCAGTTCTTC.

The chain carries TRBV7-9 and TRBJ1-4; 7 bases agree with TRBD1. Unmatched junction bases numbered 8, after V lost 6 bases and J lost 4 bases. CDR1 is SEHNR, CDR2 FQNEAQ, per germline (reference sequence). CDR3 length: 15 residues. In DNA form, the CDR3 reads TGTGCCAGCAGGCCCGGACAGGCCGGTAATGAAAAACTGTTTTTT. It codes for CASRPGQAGNEKLFF.

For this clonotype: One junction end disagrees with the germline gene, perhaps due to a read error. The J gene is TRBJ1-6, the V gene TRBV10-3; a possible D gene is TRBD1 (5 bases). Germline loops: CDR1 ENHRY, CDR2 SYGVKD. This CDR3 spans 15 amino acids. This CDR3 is CATSSGTQSGSPLHF. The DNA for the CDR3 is TGTGCCACCAGTTCCGGGACTCAAAGTGGTTCACCCCTCCACTTT.

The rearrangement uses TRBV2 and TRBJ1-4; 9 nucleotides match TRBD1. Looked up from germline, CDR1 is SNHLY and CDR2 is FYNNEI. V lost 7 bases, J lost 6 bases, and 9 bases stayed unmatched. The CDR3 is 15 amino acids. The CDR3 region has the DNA TGTGCCAGCACAGCACGTGGGACAGGGCATGAAAAACTGTTTTTT. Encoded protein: CASTARGTGHEKLFF.

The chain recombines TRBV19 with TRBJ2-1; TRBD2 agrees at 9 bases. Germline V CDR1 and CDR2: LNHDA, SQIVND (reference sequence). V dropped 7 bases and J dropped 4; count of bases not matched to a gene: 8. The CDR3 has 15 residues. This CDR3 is CASKLAGRTYNEQFF. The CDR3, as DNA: TGTGCCAGTAAGCTAGCGGGAAGGACGTACAATGAGCAGTTCTTC. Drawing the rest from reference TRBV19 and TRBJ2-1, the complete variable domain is DGGITQSPKYLFRKEGQNVTLSCEQNLNHDAMYWYRQDPGQGLRLIYYSQIVNDFQKGDIAEGYSVSREKKESFPLTVTSAQKNPTAFYLCASKLAGRTYNEQFFGPGTRLTVL.

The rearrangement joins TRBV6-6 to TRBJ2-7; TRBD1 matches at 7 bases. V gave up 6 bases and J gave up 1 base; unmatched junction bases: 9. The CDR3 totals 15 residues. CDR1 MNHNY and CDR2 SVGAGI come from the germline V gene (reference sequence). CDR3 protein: CASRSGTEVSYEQYF. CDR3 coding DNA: TGTGCCAGCAGGTCCGGGACAGAGGTATCCTACGAGCAGTACTTC.

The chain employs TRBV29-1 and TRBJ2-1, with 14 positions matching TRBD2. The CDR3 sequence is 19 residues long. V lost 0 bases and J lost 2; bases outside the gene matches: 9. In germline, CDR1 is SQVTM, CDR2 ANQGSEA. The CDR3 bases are TGCAGCGTTGAAGAAGGTGGACTAGCGGGGGGAGCTCCCTACAATGAGCAGTTCTTC. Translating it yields CSVEEGGLAGGAPYNEQFF.

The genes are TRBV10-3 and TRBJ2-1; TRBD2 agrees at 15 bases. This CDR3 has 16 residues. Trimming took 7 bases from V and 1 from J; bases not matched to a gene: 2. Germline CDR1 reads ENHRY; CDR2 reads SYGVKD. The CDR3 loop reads CAIKGTSGRSYNEQFF. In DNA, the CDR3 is TGTGCCATCAAAGGGACTAGCGGGAGGTCCTACAATGAGCAGTTCTTC.

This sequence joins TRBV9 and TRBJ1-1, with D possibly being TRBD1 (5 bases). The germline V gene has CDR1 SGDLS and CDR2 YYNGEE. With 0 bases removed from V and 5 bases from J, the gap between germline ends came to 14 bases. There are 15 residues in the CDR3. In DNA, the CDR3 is TGTGCCAGCAGCGTAGATTCAGGGAGTTGGACTGAAGCTTTCTTT. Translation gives CASSVDSGSWTEAFF.

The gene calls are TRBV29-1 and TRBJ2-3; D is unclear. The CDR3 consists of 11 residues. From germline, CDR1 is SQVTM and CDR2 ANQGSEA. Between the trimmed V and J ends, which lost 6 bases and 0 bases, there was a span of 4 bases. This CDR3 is CSVRSTDTQYF. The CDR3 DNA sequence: TGCAGCGTCAGGAGCACAGATACGCAGTATTTT.

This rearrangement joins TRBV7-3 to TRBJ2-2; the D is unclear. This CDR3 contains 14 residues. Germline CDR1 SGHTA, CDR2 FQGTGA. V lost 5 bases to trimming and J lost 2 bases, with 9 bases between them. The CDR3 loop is CASSGQTNTGELFF. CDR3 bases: TGTGCCAGCAGCGGGCAGACCAACACCGGGGAGCTGTTTTTT.

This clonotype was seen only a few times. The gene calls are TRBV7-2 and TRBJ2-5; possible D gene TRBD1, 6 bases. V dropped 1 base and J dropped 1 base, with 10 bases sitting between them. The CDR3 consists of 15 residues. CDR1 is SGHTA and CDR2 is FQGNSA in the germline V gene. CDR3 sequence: CASSLGGQTQETQYF. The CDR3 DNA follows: TGTGCCAGCAGCTTAGGTGGACAGACCCAAGAGACCCAGTACTTC.

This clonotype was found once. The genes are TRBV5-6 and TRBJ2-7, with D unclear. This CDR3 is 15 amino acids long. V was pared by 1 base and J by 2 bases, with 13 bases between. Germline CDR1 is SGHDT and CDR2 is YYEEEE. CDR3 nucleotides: TGTGCCAGCAGCTTGAGTCCGGACCTAGCCTACGAGCAGTACTTC. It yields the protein CASSLSPDLAYEQYF.

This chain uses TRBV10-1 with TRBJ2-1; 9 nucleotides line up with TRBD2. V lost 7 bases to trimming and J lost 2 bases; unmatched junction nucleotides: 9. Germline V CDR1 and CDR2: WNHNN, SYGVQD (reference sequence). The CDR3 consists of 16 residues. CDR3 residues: CASTPGLAGTYNEQFF. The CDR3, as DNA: TGCGCCAGCACCCCTGGCCTAGCGGGAACCTACAATGAGCAGTTCTTC.

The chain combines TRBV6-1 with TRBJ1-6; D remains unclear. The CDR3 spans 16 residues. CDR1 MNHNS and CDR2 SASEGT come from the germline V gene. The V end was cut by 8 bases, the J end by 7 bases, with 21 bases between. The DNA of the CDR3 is TGTGCCAGCGGGGATGGACTGGGTGTGCGCAATTCACCCCTCCACTTT. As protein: CASGDGLGVRNSPLHF.

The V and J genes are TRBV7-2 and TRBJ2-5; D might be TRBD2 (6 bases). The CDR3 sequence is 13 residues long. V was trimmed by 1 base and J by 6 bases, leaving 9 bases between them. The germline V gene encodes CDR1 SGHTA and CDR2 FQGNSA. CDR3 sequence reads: CASSLVGRQTQYF. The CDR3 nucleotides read TGTGCCAGCAGCTTAGTTGGGAGGCAGACCCAGTACTTC.

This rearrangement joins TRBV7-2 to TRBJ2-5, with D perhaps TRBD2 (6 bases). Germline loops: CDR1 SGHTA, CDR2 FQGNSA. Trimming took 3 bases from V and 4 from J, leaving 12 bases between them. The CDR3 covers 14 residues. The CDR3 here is CASSFSPGVETQYF. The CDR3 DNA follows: TGTGCCAGCAGCTTCTCTCCGGGGGTAGAGACCCAGTACTTC.

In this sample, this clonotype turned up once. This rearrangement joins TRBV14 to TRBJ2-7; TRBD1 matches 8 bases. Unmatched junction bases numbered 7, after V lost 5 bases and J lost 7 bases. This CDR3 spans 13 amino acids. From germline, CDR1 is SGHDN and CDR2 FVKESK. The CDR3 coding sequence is TGTGCCAGCAGCACCAATACAGGGGGGGAGCAGTACTTC. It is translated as CASSTNTGGEQYF.